The subject of this entry is one TCR beta chain. No antigen is known for it. The sample belongs to a study of shared clonotypes between healthy human individuals. Findings and caveats of the study: Memory subsets generally showed lower estimated richness than naive subsets. The genetic and exposure-history diversity represented was limited by few donors. Tissue TCR repertoires likely differ from these blood-only repertoires.

Generated by immunoSEQ multiplex PCR, the TCRdb table keeps only in-frame clones and is missing some. The table has roughly 700,000 clones, about 74% seen once; the top ten hold around 1.6%. Sequenced input: memory CD4+ T cells sorted from blood. Described subset: CD45RA-negative fraction. This TCR came from a woman in her twenties or thirties in good health.

CDR3 amino acids: CASSPGHWGGFPYEQYF. Here the CDR3 DNA reads TGTGCCAGCAGTCCAGGTCATTGGGGGGGGTTTCCCTACGAGCAGTACTTC. This chain uses TRBV28 with TRBJ2-7; TRBD2 matches 7 bases. The V segment lost 5 bases and the J segment 2 bases; nucleotides outside the gene matches: 15. CDR3 size: 17 residues. From germline, CDR1 is MDHEN and CDR2 SYDVKM.